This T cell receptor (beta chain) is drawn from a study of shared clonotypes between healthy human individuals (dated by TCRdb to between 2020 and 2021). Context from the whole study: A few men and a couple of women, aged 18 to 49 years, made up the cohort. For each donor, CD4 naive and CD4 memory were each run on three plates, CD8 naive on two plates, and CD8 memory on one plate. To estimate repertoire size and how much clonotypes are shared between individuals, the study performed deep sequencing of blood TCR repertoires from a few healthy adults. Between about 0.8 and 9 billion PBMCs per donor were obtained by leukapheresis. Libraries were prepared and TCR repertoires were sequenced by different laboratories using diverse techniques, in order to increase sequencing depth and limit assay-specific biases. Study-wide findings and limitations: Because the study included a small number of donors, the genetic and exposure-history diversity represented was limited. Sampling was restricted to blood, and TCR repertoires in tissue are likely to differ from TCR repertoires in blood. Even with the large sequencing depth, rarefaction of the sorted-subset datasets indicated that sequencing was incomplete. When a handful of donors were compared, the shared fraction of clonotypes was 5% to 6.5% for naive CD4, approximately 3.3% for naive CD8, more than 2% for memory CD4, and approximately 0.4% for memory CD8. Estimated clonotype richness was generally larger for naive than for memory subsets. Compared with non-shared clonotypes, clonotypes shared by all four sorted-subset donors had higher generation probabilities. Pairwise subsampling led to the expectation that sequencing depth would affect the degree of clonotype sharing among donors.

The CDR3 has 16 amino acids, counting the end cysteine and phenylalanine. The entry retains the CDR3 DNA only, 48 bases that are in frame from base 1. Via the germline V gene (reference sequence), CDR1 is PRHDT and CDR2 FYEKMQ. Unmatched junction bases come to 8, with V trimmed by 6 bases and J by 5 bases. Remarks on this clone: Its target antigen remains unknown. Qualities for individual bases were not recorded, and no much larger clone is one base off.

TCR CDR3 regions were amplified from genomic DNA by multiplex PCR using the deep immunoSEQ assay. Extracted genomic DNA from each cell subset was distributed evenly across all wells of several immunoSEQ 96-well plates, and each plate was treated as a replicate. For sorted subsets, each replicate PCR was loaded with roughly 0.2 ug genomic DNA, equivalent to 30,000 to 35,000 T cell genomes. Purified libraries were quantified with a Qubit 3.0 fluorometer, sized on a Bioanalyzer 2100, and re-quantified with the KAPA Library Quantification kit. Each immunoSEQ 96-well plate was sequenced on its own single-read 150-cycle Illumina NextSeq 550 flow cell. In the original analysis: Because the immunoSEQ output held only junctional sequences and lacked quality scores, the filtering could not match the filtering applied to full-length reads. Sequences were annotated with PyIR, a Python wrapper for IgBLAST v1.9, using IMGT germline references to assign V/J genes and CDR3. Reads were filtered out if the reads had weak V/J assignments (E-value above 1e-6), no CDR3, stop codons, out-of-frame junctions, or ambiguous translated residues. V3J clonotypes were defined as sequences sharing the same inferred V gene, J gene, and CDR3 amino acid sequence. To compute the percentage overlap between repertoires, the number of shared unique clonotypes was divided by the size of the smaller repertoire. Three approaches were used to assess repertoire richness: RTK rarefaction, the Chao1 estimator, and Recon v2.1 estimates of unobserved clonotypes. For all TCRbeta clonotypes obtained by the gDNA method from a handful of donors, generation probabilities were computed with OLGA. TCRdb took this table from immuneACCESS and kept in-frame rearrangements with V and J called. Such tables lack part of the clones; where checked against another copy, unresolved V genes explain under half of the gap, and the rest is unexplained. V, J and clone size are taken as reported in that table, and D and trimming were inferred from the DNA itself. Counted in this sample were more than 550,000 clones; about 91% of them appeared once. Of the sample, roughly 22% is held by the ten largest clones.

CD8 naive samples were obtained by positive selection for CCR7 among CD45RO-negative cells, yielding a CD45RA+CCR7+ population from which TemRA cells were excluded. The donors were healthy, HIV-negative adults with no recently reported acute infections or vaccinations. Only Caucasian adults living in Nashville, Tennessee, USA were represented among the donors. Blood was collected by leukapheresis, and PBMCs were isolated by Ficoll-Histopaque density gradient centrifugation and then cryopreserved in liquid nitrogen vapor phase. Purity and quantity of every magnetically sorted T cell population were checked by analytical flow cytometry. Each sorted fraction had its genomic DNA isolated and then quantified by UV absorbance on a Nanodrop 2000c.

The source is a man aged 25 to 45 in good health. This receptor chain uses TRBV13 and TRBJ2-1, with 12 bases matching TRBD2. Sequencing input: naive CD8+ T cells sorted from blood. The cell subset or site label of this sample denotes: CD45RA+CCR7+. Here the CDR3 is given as CASRTGTSGPNNEQFF. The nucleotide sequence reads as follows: TGTGCCAGCAGAACCGGGACTAGCGGGCCCAACAATGAGCAGTTCTTC.